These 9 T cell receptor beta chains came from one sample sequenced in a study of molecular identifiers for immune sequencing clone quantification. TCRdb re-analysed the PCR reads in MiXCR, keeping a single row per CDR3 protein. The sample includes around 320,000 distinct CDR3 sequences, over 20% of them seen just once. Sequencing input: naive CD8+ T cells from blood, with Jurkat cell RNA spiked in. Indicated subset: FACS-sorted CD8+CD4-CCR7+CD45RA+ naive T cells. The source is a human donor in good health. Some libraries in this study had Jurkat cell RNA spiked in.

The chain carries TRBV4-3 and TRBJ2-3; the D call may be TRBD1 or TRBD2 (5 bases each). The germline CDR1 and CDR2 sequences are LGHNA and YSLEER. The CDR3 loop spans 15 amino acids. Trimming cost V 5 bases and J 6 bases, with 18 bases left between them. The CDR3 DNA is TGCGCCAGCAGCTATATTAATACCGGGGCCGATACGCAGTATTTT. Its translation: CASSYINTGADTQYF.

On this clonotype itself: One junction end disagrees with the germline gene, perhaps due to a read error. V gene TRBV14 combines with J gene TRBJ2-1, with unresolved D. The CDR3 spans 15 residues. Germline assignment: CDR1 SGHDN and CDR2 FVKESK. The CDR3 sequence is CASRRATQPYNEQLF. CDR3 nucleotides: TGTGCCAGCCGGCGAGCCACGCAACCTTACAATGAGCAGCTCTTC.

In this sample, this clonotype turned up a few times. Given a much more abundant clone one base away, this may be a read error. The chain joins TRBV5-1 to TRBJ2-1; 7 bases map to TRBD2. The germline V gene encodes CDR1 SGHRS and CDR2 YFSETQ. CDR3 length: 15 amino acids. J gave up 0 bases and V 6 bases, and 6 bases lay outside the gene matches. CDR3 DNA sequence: TGCGCCAGCAATCCAGCGGGGAGCTCCTACAATGAGCAGTTCTTC. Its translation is CASNPAGSSYNEQFF.

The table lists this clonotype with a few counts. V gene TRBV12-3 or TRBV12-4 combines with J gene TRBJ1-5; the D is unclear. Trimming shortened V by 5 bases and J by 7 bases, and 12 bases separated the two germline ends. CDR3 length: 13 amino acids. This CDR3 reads CASSPPGLQPQHF. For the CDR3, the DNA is TGTGCCAGCAGTCCGCCGGGGTTACAGCCCCAGCATTTT.

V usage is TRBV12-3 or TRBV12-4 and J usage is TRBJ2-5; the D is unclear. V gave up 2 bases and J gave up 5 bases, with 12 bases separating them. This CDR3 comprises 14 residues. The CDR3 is CASSLKDRSETQYF. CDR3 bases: TGTGCCAGCAGTTTAAAGGACCGCTCGGAGACCCAGTACTTC.

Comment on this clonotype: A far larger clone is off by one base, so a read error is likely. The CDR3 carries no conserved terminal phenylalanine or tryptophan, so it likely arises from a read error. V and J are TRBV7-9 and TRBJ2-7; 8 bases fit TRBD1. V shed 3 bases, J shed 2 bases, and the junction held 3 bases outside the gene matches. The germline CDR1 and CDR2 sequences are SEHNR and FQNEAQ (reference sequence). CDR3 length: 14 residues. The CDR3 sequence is CASSFGTGAYEQYY. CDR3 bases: TGTGCCAGCAGCTTCGGGACAGGAGCCTACGAGCAGTACTAC.

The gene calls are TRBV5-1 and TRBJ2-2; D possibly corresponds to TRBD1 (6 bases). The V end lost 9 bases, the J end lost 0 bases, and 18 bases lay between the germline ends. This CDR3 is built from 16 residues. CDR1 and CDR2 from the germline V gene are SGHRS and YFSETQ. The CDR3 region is CATQRPDRPNTGELFF. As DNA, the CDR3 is TGCGCCACCCAACGCCCCGACAGGCCGAACACCGGGGAGCTGTTTTTT. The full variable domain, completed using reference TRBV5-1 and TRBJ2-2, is KAGVTQTPRYLIKTRGQQVTLSCSPISGHRSVSWYQQTPGQGLQFLFEYFSETQRNKGNFPGRFSGRQFSNSRSEMNVSTLELGDSALYLCATQRPDRPNTGELFFGEGSRLTVL.

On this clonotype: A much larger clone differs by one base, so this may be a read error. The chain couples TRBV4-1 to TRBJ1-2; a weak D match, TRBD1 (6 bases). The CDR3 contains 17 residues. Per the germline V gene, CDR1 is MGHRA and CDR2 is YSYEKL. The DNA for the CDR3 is TGCGCCAGCAGCCCGGACAGAGTCAGCTCAGCTAACCATGGCTACACCTTC. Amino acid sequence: CASSPDRVSSANHGYTF.

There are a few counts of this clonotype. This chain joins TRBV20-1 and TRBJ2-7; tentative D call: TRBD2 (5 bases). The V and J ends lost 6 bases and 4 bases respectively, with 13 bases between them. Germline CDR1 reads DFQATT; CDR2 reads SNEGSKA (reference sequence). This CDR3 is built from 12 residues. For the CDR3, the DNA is TGCAGTGCCAGCAGTGGGGAGTACGAGCAGTACTTC. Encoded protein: CSASSGEYEQYF.